Each of the 23 T cell receptor beta chains below was sequenced from the same sample in a study of shared T cell receptors in the human thymus. Profiling relied on immunoSEQ multiplex PCR, and the TCRdb table lists in-frame clones only, not all of them. This table holds hundreds of thousands of clones, roughly 90% found once. These data were also filed under a second study, of human thymus T cells.

The specimen was thymocytes. The receptors stem from a boy younger than two with a congenital heart defect.

This rearrangement joins TRBV2 to TRBJ2-4, with 7 nucleotides matching TRBD1. Germline trimming cut 5 bases from V and 8 bases from J; bases unmatched to any gene: 6. CDR1 SNHLY and CDR2 FYNNEI come from the germline V gene. This CDR3 contains 13 residues. The CDR3 reads CASSFGQEDIQYF. DNA for the CDR3: TGTGCCAGCAGTTTCGGACAGGAGGACATTCAGTACTTC.

The chain uses TRBV19 and TRBJ2-1; TRBD1 is a possible D gene (6 bases). The germline V gene has CDR1 LNHDA and CDR2 SQIVND (reference sequence). CDR3 length: 14 residues. V lost 4 bases, J lost 15 bases, and 22 bases lay in between. The CDR3 DNA reads TGTGCCAGTAGTAGGACCCAGGGGCGCCGGGGCCGGTTCTTC. Its protein is CASSRTQGRRGRFF.

This clone has only a few counts. V gene TRBV30 combines with J gene TRBJ2-1; 9 bases align to TRBD2. The germline V gene has CDR1 GTSNPN and CDR2 SVGIG (reference sequence). V gave up 4 bases and J gave up 10 bases; unmatched junction bases: 17. The CDR3 extends over 16 amino acids. The chain's CDR3 is CAWMASGILGWIEQFF. CDR3 bases: TGTGCCTGGATGGCTAGCGGGATCTTAGGATGGATAGAGCAGTTCTTC.

The chain recombines TRBV19 with TRBJ1-2, with D perhaps matching TRBD1 (5 bases). This CDR3 region has 14 residues. CDR1 and CDR2 from the germline V gene are LNHDA and SQIVND (reference sequence). Trimming pared 6 bases from V and 6 bases from J, leaving 17 bases between. The CDR3 DNA reads as TGTGCCAGTAGCAAGGGGACTCGGGGGAATGGCTACACCTTC. It translates to CASSKGTRGNGYTF.

V usage is TRBV5-6 and J usage is TRBJ2-5; 8 bases match TRBD1. J lost 4 bases, V lost 4 bases, and 3 bases had no gene match. This CDR3 comprises 13 residues. Germline CDR1 is SGHDT and CDR2 is YYEEEE. CDR3 sequence: CASSRRGLETQYF. Written as DNA, the CDR3 is TGTGCCAGCAGCCGCAGGGGGCTAGAGACCCAGTACTTC.

This chain joins TRBV29-1 and TRBJ2-1; TRBD2 agrees at 11 bases. Germline assignment: CDR1 SQVTM and CDR2 ANQGSEA. The CDR3 loop spans 15 amino acids. Trimming removed 3 bases from V and 7 bases from J; junction bases left unmatched: 8. The CDR3: CSVDHLAGGMNEQFF. CDR3 in DNA: TGCAGCGTTGATCATCTAGCGGGAGGTATGAATGAGCAGTTCTTC.

The chain has TRBV2 and TRBJ1-5; TRBD1 matches at 10 bases. CDR1 and CDR2 (germline): SNHLY, FYNNEI. The CDR3 has 15 amino acids. V was clipped by 1 base and J by 7 bases; unmatched bases: 4. The CDR3 is CASSEGGQGWQPQHF. DNA of the CDR3: TGTGCCAGCAGTGAAGGGGGACAGGGGTGGCAGCCCCAGCATTTT.

This chain connects TRBV6-5 to TRBJ2-1, with TRBD2 matching over 9 bases. The V and J ends lost 4 bases and 4 bases, in that order; junction bases with no gene match: 2. There are 14 residues in the CDR3. The germline V gene has CDR1 MNHEY and CDR2 SVGAGI. CDR3 in amino acids: CASSWAGGYNEQFF. CDR3 nucleotides: TGTGCCAGCAGTTGGGCGGGAGGGTACAATGAGCAGTTCTTC.

The J gene is TRBJ1-1, the V gene TRBV18; 7 nucleotides line up with TRBD1. The CDR3 is 14 amino acids. Germline CDR1 KGHSH, CDR2 LQKENI. V trimming: 3 bases; J trimming: 2 bases; junction bases outside the gene matches: 3. CDR3 region: CASSPTGRNTEAFF. In DNA form, the CDR3 reads TGTGCCAGCTCACCGACAGGGAGAAACACTGAAGCTTTCTTT.

V is TRBV29-1 and J is TRBJ2-1, with D tentatively TRBD1 (6 bases). Germline loops: CDR1 SQVTM, CDR2 ANQGSEA. The V and J ends lost 7 bases and 9 bases respectively, with 22 bases between them. The CDR3 has 14 residues. CDR3 DNA sequence: TGCAGCGCCGAACCGGGACACAAATCGGGTGAGCAGTTCTTC. Translating it yields CSAEPGHKSGEQFF.

In its sample, this clone was seen once. The genes are TRBV2 and TRBJ2-3; 12 bases match TRBD2. V shed 8 bases and J 5 bases; nucleotides not matched to a gene: 8. CDR3 length: 15 amino acids. Germline V gives CDR1 SNHLY, CDR2 FYNNEI. The CDR3 reads CASQALAGGKDTQYF. As DNA, the CDR3 is TGTGCCAGCCAAGCACTAGCGGGAGGTAAAGATACGCAGTATTTT.

The rearrangement links TRBV27 to TRBJ2-3; 12 nucleotides agree with TRBD2. From germline, CDR1 is MNHEY and CDR2 SMNVEV (reference sequence). The CDR3 is made up of 17 amino acids. V shed 7 bases, J shed 1 base, and the junction held 9 bases outside the gene matches. CDR3 loop: CASTRTSGTRGTDTQYF. CDR3 DNA: TGTGCCAGCACCCGGACTAGCGGGACCAGGGGCACAGATACGCAGTATTTT.

In the case of this clone: At the DNA level, this CDR3 is encoded by other sequences in the same sample as well. This sequence joins TRBV5-1 and TRBJ2-7; D is perhaps TRBD1 (6 bases). Germline V gene data show CDR1 as SGHRS and CDR2 as YFSETQ. This CDR3 comprises 14 residues. The V end was cut by 2 bases, the J end by 0 bases, with 9 bases between. Here the CDR3 reads CASSLTGSSYEQYF. CDR3 coding DNA: TGCGCCAGCAGCTTAACAGGGAGCTCCTACGAGCAGTACTTC.

Only a few counts were recorded for this clone. V and J are TRBV2 and TRBJ2-7; no reliable D call. This CDR3 region has 10 residues. Germline CDR1 reads SNHLY; CDR2 reads FYNNEI. V was trimmed by 3 bases and J by 10 bases, leaving 7 bases between them. In DNA form, the CDR3 reads TGTGCCAGCAGTGAGGGCGAACAGTACTTC. Amino acids: CASSEGEQYF.

The V call is TRBV23-1, the J call TRBJ2-5; a possible D gene is TRBD2 (6 bases). TRBV23-1 is an ORF for which the function is uncertain. The CDR3 has 12 amino acids. The V end was cut by 8 bases, the J end by 9 bases, with 16 bases between. The CDR3 is CASSRSGLAQYF. In DNA form, the CDR3 reads TGCGCCAGCTCCCGTAGCGGCTTGGCCCAGTACTTC.

A single count supports this clone. The CDR3 region has the DNA TGTGCCAGCAGCCAAGGGGGGACTAGCGGGAGTCTACCCCCTTTTGGCACAGATACGCAGTATTTT. This gives the protein CASSQGGTSGSLPPFGTDTQYF. This chain joins TRBV14 and TRBJ2-3; TRBD2 aligns across 14 bases. This CDR3 region has 22 residues. V lost 1 base, J lost 1 base, and 16 bases stayed unmatched. Germline CDR1 reads SGHDN; CDR2 reads FVKESK.

The chain joins TRBV7-9 to TRBJ2-7; possible D gene TRBD2, 7 bases. Germline CDR1 reads SEHNR; CDR2 reads FQNEAQ (reference sequence). The CDR3 length is 17 residues. Deletions cut 7 bases from V and 3 bases from J, with 25 bases between. The CDR3 loop reads CASTPGEGANRDYEQYF. In DNA, the CDR3 is TGTGCCAGCACCCCGGGGGAGGGCGCCAACAGGGACTACGAGCAGTACTTC.

The chain couples TRBV19 to TRBJ1-4; the D gene is possibly TRBD1 (6 bases). V was shortened by 6 bases and J by 3 bases, with 14 bases between the two germline ends. The CDR3 covers 15 residues. Germline-derived CDR1 and CDR2 are LNHDA and SQIVND (reference sequence). This chain's CDR3 is CASSPKDSSNEKLFF. The CDR3 region has the DNA TGTGCCAGTAGCCCTAAGGACAGCTCTAATGAAAAACTGTTTTTT.

The chain couples TRBV6-1 to TRBJ2-7, with no clear D. Per germline, CDR1 MNHNS and CDR2 SASEGT. The V and J ends lost 2 bases and 3 bases respectively, with 8 bases between them. The CDR3 spans 13 residues. The CDR3 DNA sequence: TGTGCCAGCAGTGAAATTACAGACTACGAGCAGTACTTC. Amino acids: CASSEITDYEQYF.

V is TRBV6-1 and J is TRBJ1-5; D not certain. Germline V CDR1 and CDR2: MNHNS, SASEGT. Trimming left V 0 bases short and J 9 bases short, with 27 bases between. The CDR3 consists of 19 residues. The CDR3 protein is CASSEATFPRFEGDPPQHF. CDR3 DNA: TGTGCCAGCAGTGAAGCCACTTTTCCGAGGTTCGAGGGAGATCCGCCCCAGCATTTT.

V usage is TRBV28 and J usage is TRBJ2-1; maybe TRBD2 (5 bases). The CDR3 contains 16 residues. Germline CDR1 and CDR2: MDHEN and SYDVKM. V shed 5 bases and J shed 6 bases, with 20 bases lying between them. This chain's CDR3 is CASSARGLTFPNEQFF. CDR3 bases: TGTGCCAGCAGTGCCCGTGGACTGACTTTCCCCAATGAGCAGTTCTTC.

The chain joins TRBV20-1 to TRBJ1-2; TRBD1 might be the D (6 bases). Germline V gives CDR1 DFQATT, CDR2 SNEGSKA (reference sequence). V lost 6 bases, J lost 4 bases, and 9 bases lay in between. This CDR3 contains 11 residues. Written as DNA, the CDR3 is TGCAGTGCCACCAGGGGCTATGGCTACACCTTC. It codes for CSATRGYGYTF.

The chain couples TRBV6-1 to TRBJ2-7, with D unclear. The V end was cut by 8 bases, the J end by 5 bases, with 10 bases between. The CDR3 consists of 11 residues. CDR1 is MNHNS and CDR2 is SASEGT in the germline V gene. For the CDR3, the DNA is TGTGCCAGCTCGAGTCCGGACGAGCAGTACTTC. The encoded protein is CASSSPDEQYF.